These 28 T cell receptor beta chains were all obtained from the same sample, sequenced in a study of OX40 agonist ivuxolimab in advanced cancers. The library was obtained by the immunoSEQ multiplex PCR assay. Not all clones reach the TCRdb copy of this immuneACCESS table, which keeps in-frame sequences only. Checked studies attribute under half of the gap to unresolved V genes and leave the rest unexplained. The sample table contains 75,000 to 100,000 clones; only one count was recorded for about nine tenths of them. Approximately 2% of the sample comes from the top ten. This specimen was CD4+ or CD8+ T cells sorted from blood, taken in a trial of the OX40 agonist ivuxolimab. These receptors were taken from an adult with an advanced solid tumor such as melanoma, head and neck, liver or kidney cancer.

This clone was found once. This sequence joins TRBV5-1 and TRBJ1-2, with TRBD1 matching over 10 bases. Germline V gives CDR1 SGHRS, CDR2 YFSETQ. The CDR3 is 13 residues long. Losses at the gene ends were 4 bases for V and 8 bases for J; bases not matched to a gene: 5. Here the CDR3 reads CASSRGTGEGYTF. As DNA, the CDR3 is TGCGCCAGCAGCCGTGGGACAGGGGAAGGCTACACCTTC.

Concerning this clone itself: Sequence at one end of the junction differs from germline and may be a read error. The chain carries TRBV18 and TRBJ2-5, with a tentative D call TRBD1 (6 bases). Germline lookup yields CDR1 KGHSH and CDR2 LQKENI. This CDR3 spans 14 amino acids. The chain's CDR3 is CASSPPDSPKTQYF. For the CDR3, the DNA is TGTGCCAGCTCCCCACCGGACAGCCCAAAGACCCAGTACTTC.

The rearrangement uses TRBV28 and TRBJ2-7, with no clear D. CDR3 size: 12 residues. Germline values: CDR1 MDHEN, CDR2 SYDVKM. V shed 7 bases and J shed 4 bases, with 11 bases lying between them. CDR3 amino acids: CASTGRLYEQYF. The CDR3 region has the DNA TGTGCCAGCACCGGCAGACTTTACGAGCAGTACTTC.

The chain combines TRBV6-1 with TRBJ1-1; D may be TRBD1 (5 bases). The CDR3 consists of 13 residues. The V gene lost 4 bases and the J gene lost 2 bases, with 8 bases spanning the gap. Germline V gene data show CDR1 as MNHNS and CDR2 as SASEGT. This chain's CDR3 is CASSAQVNTEAFF. Written as DNA, the CDR3 is TGTGCCAGCAGTGCACAGGTTAACACTGAAGCTTTCTTT.

V gene TRBV5-1 combines with J gene TRBJ2-7; D gene uncertain. Germline loops: CDR1 SGHRS, CDR2 YFSETQ. This CDR3 comprises 14 residues. V was trimmed by 6 bases and J by 3 bases, leaving 16 bases between them. This CDR3 is CASNPDTTDYEQYF. In DNA form, the CDR3 reads TGCGCCAGCAACCCCGACACAACCGACTACGAGCAGTACTTC.

This rearrangement joins TRBV7-9 to TRBJ2-3, with D unclear. The CDR3 runs to 12 residues. CDR1 and CDR2 from the germline V gene are SEHNR and FQNEAQ (reference sequence). Trimming shortened V by 4 bases and J by 6 bases, and 8 bases separated the two germline ends. CDR3 loop: CASSSDIDTQYF. The CDR3 DNA is TGTGCCAGCAGCTCAGACATCGATACGCAGTATTTT.

The chain recombines TRBV5-6 with TRBJ1-2; D gene ambiguous. Per germline, CDR1 SGHDT and CDR2 YYEEEE. The CDR3 covers 13 residues. V lost 4 bases and J 6 bases, leaving 13 bases between the germline ends. The CDR3: CASSDGQVHGYTF. CDR3 bases: TGTGCCAGCAGCGATGGTCAGGTCCATGGCTACACCTTC.

The rearrangement uses TRBV5-1 and TRBJ2-5, with a tentative D call TRBD1 (6 bases). The germline V and J ends were trimmed by 1 base and 3 bases, with 10 bases remaining between them. This CDR3 has 14 amino acids. Per the germline V gene, CDR1 is SGHRS and CDR2 is YFSETQ. CDR3 loop: CASSLISGEETQYF. Written as DNA, the CDR3 is TGCGCCAGCAGCTTGATCTCAGGGGAAGAGACCCAGTACTTC.

The rearrangement links TRBV4-1 to TRBJ2-4; 7 positions agree with TRBD1. Germline CDR1 is MGHRA and CDR2 is YSYEKL. Losses at the gene ends were 2 bases for V and 11 bases for J; bases not matched to a gene: 6. The CDR3 covers 13 residues. The CDR3: CASSQQTDRLQYF. CDR3 nucleotide sequence: TGCGCCAGCAGCCAACAGACGGACAGGCTTCAGTACTTC.

The chain links TRBV19 to TRBJ2-5; 8 positions agree with TRBD1. CDR1 and CDR2 from the germline V gene are LNHDA and SQIVND (reference sequence). V shed 7 bases, J shed 2 bases, and the junction held 6 bases outside the gene matches. This CDR3 is 14 amino acids long. The CDR3 DNA follows: TGTGCCAGTAAAACCCGGACAGGGCAAGAGACCCAGTACTTC. Its translation is CASKTRTGQETQYF. Full variable domain (outside the CDR3, taken from reference TRBV19 and TRBJ2-5): DGGITQSPKYLFRKEGQNVTLSCEQNLNHDAMYWYRQDPGQGLRLIYYSQIVNDFQKGDIAEGYSVSREKKESFPLTVTSAQKNPTAFYLCASKTRTGQETQYFGPGTRLLVL.

DNA for the CDR3: TGTGCCAGCAGCCCGACGGACAATGAGCAGTTCTTC. It is translated as CASSPTDNEQFF. This chain joins TRBV11-2 and TRBJ2-1; D not certain. Per the germline V gene, CDR1 is SGHAT and CDR2 is FQNNGV. CDR3 length: 12 residues. V was trimmed by 5 bases and J by 5 bases, leaving 7 bases between them.

The chain carries TRBV11-3 and TRBJ2-1; D unresolved. CDR1 and CDR2 from the germline V gene are SGHNT and YENEEA. V was trimmed by 1 base and J by 9 bases, leaving 16 bases between them. The CDR3 length is 15 residues. The CDR3 DNA reads TGTGCCAGCAGCTTAGTTACCTACAACGCTGGTGAGCAGTTCTTC. Translation gives CASSLVTYNAGEQFF.

The rearrangement joins TRBV7-9 to TRBJ2-3; D is unclear. V gave up 5 bases and J gave up 2 bases, with 11 bases separating them. Germline V gives CDR1 SEHNR, CDR2 FQNEAQ (reference sequence). CDR3 length: 14 residues. The CDR3 region is CASSRVSDTDTQYF. CDR3 in DNA: TGTGCCAGCAGCCGAGTATCTGACACAGATACGCAGTATTTT. The full variable domain, in which reference TRBV7-9 and TRBJ2-3 provide the parts outside the CDR3, is DTGVSQNPRHKITKRGQNVTFRCDPISEHNRLYWYRQTLGQGPEFLTYFQNEAQLEKSRLLSDRFSAERPKGSFSTLEIQRTEQGDSAMYLCASSRVSDTDTQYFGPGTRLTVL.

This sequence joins TRBV28 and TRBJ1-4; D gene ambiguous. Trimming stripped 6 bases from V and 9 bases from J, with 23 bases between. The CDR3 sequence is 16 residues long. Germline V CDR1 and CDR2: MDHEN, SYDVKM. CDR3: CASRHVGVSSTQKLFF. The CDR3 nucleotides read TGTGCCAGCAGGCATGTAGGAGTGTCCTCGACTCAAAAACTGTTTTTT.

This clone was detected once. The V gene is TRBV18, the J gene TRBJ2-1; 7 bases map to TRBD1. The CDR3 spans 16 residues. The V segment lost 4 bases and the J segment 4 bases; nucleotides outside the gene matches: 10. Germline values: CDR1 KGHSH, CDR2 LQKENI. CDR3 sequence (DNA): TGTGCCAGCTCACAGACCGGGGCAGGGGGTTACAATGAGCAGTTCTTC. Translation gives CASSQTGAGGYNEQFF.

This clone turned up a few times. The chain carries TRBV29-1 and TRBJ1-1; D not certain. CDR3 length equals 10 residues. Trimming cost V 3 bases and J 7 bases, with 6 bases left between them. Germline CDR1 SQVTM, CDR2 ANQGSEA. CDR3 sequence reads: CSVDQIEAFF. DNA for the CDR3: TGCAGCGTTGATCAGATTGAAGCTTTCTTT.

The gene calls are TRBV6-5 and TRBJ1-1; D is undetermined. The V gene's germline CDR1 is MNHEY and CDR2 SVGAGI. V shed 0 bases and J shed 1 base, with 9 bases lying between them. There are 15 residues in the CDR3. The CDR3 reads CASSYSQVTNTEAFF. DNA of the CDR3: TGTGCCAGCAGTTACTCCCAGGTGACGAACACTGAAGCTTTCTTT.

This chain uses TRBV10-1 with TRBJ2-7; 7 bases map to TRBD1. Losses at the gene ends were 7 bases for V and 2 bases for J; bases not matched to a gene: 2. CDR3 size: 12 residues. Germline CDR1 is WNHNN and CDR2 is SYGVQD (reference sequence). CDR3: CASKDRPYEQYF. The CDR3 DNA reads as TGCGCCAGCAAGGACAGGCCCTACGAGCAGTACTTC.

The chain couples TRBV14 to TRBJ2-5; 10 nucleotides agree with TRBD2. CDR1 is SGHDN and CDR2 is FVKESK in the germline V gene. V lost 1 base to trimming and J lost 3 bases; unmatched junction nucleotides: 2. The CDR3 extends over 15 amino acids. CDR3 in DNA: TGTGCCAGCAGCCAAGCACTAGCGGGAAAAGAGACCCAGTACTTC. It specifies CASSQALAGKETQYF.

The chain recombines TRBV11-2 with TRBJ1-3, with D hard to call. V was shortened by 4 bases and J by 8 bases, with 9 bases between the two germline ends. The germline V gene has CDR1 SGHAT and CDR2 FQNNGV. This CDR3 is 12 amino acids long. This CDR3 is CASSYNVDTIYF. The CDR3 bases are TGTGCCAGCAGCTACAACGTAGACACCATATATTTT.

The chain has TRBV6-6 and TRBJ2-5, with 9 nucleotides matching TRBD2. CDR1 and CDR2 from the germline V gene are MNHNY and SVGAGI (reference sequence). This CDR3 spans 15 amino acids. Trimming cost V 6 bases and J 2 bases; bases outside gene matches: 7. As DNA, the CDR3 is TGTGCCAGCAGGAAGACTAGCGGAGCTCAAGAGACCCAGTACTTC. Residues: CASRKTSGAQETQYF.

A single count supports this clone. The chain is built from TRBV27 and TRBJ2-5, with D possibly being TRBD1 or TRBD2 (5 bases each). CDR1 is MNHEY, CDR2 SMNVEV, per germline (reference sequence). V lost 0 bases and J lost 5, with 13 bases in between. The CDR3 length is 15 residues. Written as DNA, the CDR3 is TGTGCCAGCAGTTTATCTGGCAGGGAGTGGGAGACCCAGTACTTC. Translated, it gives CASSLSGREWETQYF.

This rearrangement joins TRBV29-1 to TRBJ1-1, with TRBD1 identical over 7 bases. The trim removed 7 bases at V and 6 bases at J, leaving 11 bases unmatched. Germline assignment: CDR1 SQVTM and CDR2 ANQGSEA. The CDR3 runs 13 residues. The CDR3 is CSGLTGNRPEAFF. Written as DNA, the CDR3 is TGCAGCGGGTTGACAGGGAATAGACCTGAAGCTTTCTTT.

The chain is built from TRBV18 and TRBJ2-7; 13 nucleotides match TRBD2. J was trimmed by 7 bases and V by 3 bases; bases with no gene match: 9. Germline loops: CDR1 KGHSH, CDR2 LQKENI. CDR3 length: 16 amino acids. The CDR3 loop is CASSPAPGLAGSEQYF. The CDR3, as DNA: TGTGCCAGCTCACCTGCGCCGGGACTAGCGGGATCTGAGCAGTACTTC.

This chain links TRBV28 with TRBJ1-4; 9 positions match TRBD1. This CDR3 comprises 15 residues. The junction had 10 bases not matched to a gene; V was cut back by 4 bases and J by 10 bases. Germline V gene data show CDR1 as MDHEN and CDR2 as SYDVKM. CDR3 protein: CASSSTGTGTGKLFF. The CDR3 coding sequence is TGTGCCAGCAGTTCCACCGGGACAGGGACCGGAAAACTGTTTTTT.

V gene TRBV19 combines with J gene TRBJ2-2; no clear D. CDR1 and CDR2 from the germline V gene are LNHDA and SQIVND (reference sequence). V lost 1 base and J lost 4, with 4 bases in between. CDR3 length: 13 residues. The CDR3 sequence: CASSIGSTGELFF. CDR3 DNA sequence: TGTGCCAGTAGTATAGGTAGCACCGGGGAGCTGTTTTTT.

This clone has more than one count but fewer than ten. The gene calls are TRBV10-3 and TRBJ1-4; the D is unclear. Trimming cost V 3 bases and J 4 bases, with 12 bases left between them. The CDR3 covers 15 residues. Germline V gene data show CDR1 as ENHRY and CDR2 as SYGVKD. CDR3 amino acids: CAISEGGTSNEKLFF. The CDR3 coding sequence is TGTGCCATCAGTGAAGGCGGAACAAGTAATGAAAAACTGTTTTTT.

The gene calls are TRBV2 and TRBJ1-6; TRBD1 is a possible D gene (6 bases). V dropped 7 bases and J dropped 4 bases, with 20 bases sitting between them. The CDR3 loop spans 17 amino acids. In germline, CDR1 is SNHLY, CDR2 FYNNEI. The CDR3 region has the DNA TGTGCCAGCACCCACTCGAGTGGACAGAGTTATAATTCACCCCTCCACTTT. It codes for CASTHSSGQSYNSPLHF.